The rows below give T cell receptor beta chains drawn from one sample of a study of OX40 agonist ivuxolimab in advanced cancers. TCRdb's table, derived via immunoSEQ multiplex PCR, lists solely in-frame clones and lacks some. The sample yields 62,000 or so clones, around 86% seen once. The input for sequencing was CD4+ or CD8+ T cells sorted from blood, taken in a trial of the OX40 agonist ivuxolimab. These receptors all stem from an adult with an advanced solid tumor such as melanoma, head and neck, liver or kidney cancer. Each CDR3 is given with its conserved first and last residue. D genes are given only for firm matches. Expanded clones get a size class; other rows say once, few or many, or leave the size out.

V gene: TRBV2; clone size: NA; J gene: TRBJ1-1; D gene: NA; CDR3 protein: CASSEFLREAFF; CDR3 DNA: TGTGCCAGCAGTGAATTCCTGCGGGAAGCTTTCTTT
V gene: TRBV5-4; clone size: NA; J gene: TRBJ2-3; D gene: NA; CDR3 protein: CASSLRDQGLDTQYF; CDR3 DNA: TGTGCCAGCAGCTTACGGGACCAGGGATTGGATACGCAGTATTTT
V gene: TRBV7-2; clone size: NA; J gene: TRBJ1-6; D gene: NA; CDR3 protein: CASSPAASPLHF; CDR3 DNA: TGTGCCAGCAGCCCCGCGGCTTCACCCCTCCACTTT
V gene: TRBV7-2; clone size: NA; J gene: TRBJ2-1; D gene: TRBD2; CDR3 protein: CASSVPGLAGGEQFF; CDR3 DNA: TGTGCCAGCAGCGTACCGGGACTAGCGGGGGGTGAGCAGTTCTTC
V gene: TRBV6-5; clone size: NA; J gene: TRBJ1-1; D gene: NA; CDR3 protein: CASSPRRSTEAFF; CDR3 DNA: TGTGCCAGCAGTCCCCGGAGGAGCACTGAAGCTTTCTTT
V gene: TRBV6-6; clone size: NA; J gene: TRBJ1-2; D gene: TRBD1; CDR3 protein: CASSSQGAHGYTF; CDR3 DNA: TGTGCCAGCAGTTCACAGGGGGCGCATGGCTACACCTTC
V gene: TRBV5-6; clone size: NA; J gene: TRBJ1-1; D gene: NA; CDR3 protein: CASRPPGRTFTEAFF; CDR3 DNA: TGTGCCAGCAGGCCTCCGGGACGTACGTTTACTGAAGCTTTCTTT
V gene: TRBV4-1; clone size: once; J gene: TRBJ1-3; D gene: NA; CDR3 protein: CASSQVQSSLRMSARSGNTIYF; CDR3 DNA: TGCGCCAGCAGCCAAGTTCAGTCTAGTTTAAGGATGTCAGCCCGCTCTGGAAACACCATATATTTT
V gene: TRBV2; clone size: NA; J gene: TRBJ2-3; D gene: NA; CDR3 protein: CASTRAGSTDTQYF; CDR3 DNA: TGTGCCAGCACACGGGCGGGGAGCACAGATACGCAGTATTTT
V gene: TRBV30; clone size: NA; J gene: TRBJ2-3; D gene: TRBD2; CDR3 protein: CAWSKVAGGPDTQYF; CDR3 DNA: TGTGCCTGGAGTAAAGTAGCGGGAGGGCCAGATACGCAGTATTTT
V gene: TRBV11-2; clone size: NA; J gene: TRBJ2-3; D gene: TRBD2; CDR3 protein: CASRISGVTDTQYF; CDR3 DNA: TGTGCCAGCAGGATTAGCGGGGTCACAGATACGCAGTATTTT
V gene: TRBV6-1; clone size: few; J gene: TRBJ2-7; D gene: NA; CDR3 protein: CASSDQTTYEQYF; CDR3 DNA: TGTGCCAGCAGTGACCAGACTACCTACGAGCAGTACTTC
V gene: TRBV5-1; clone size: once; J gene: TRBJ2-3; D gene: NA; CDR3 protein: CASSMAWGADTQYF; CDR3 DNA: TGCGCCAGCAGCATGGCTTGGGGGGCAGATACGCAGTATTTT
V gene: TRBV12-5; clone size: NA; J gene: TRBJ2-5; D gene: NA; CDR3 protein: CASGLGQETQYF; CDR3 DNA: TGTGCTAGTGGTTTGGGACAAGAGACCCAGTACTTC
V gene: TRBV4-3; clone size: few; J gene: TRBJ1-4; D gene: NA; CDR3 protein: CASSHLEEKLFF; CDR3 DNA: TGCGCCAGCAGCCATTTAGAGGAAAAACTGTTTTTT
V gene: TRBV5-1; clone size: NA; J gene: TRBJ2-1; D gene: NA; CDR3 protein: CASSLKQASSYNEQFF; CDR3 DNA: TGCGCCAGCAGCTTGAAACAGGCTAGCTCCTACAATGAGCAGTTCTTC
V gene: TRBV28; clone size: NA; J gene: TRBJ1-5; D gene: TRBD1; CDR3 protein: CASSPPDRVNQPQHF; CDR3 DNA: TGTGCCAGCAGTCCACCGGACAGGGTTAATCAGCCCCAGCATTTT
V gene: TRBV6-1; clone size: NA; J gene: TRBJ2-7; D gene: TRBD1; CDR3 protein: CASRFGTGDYEQYF; CDR3 DNA: TGTGCCAGCAGGTTCGGGACAGGGGACTACGAGCAGTACTTC
V gene: TRBV2; clone size: NA; J gene: TRBJ1-2; D gene: NA; CDR3 protein: CASTTGYGYTF; CDR3 DNA: TGTGCCAGCACAACAGGGTATGGCTACACCTTC
V gene: TRBV19; clone size: NA; J gene: TRBJ1-3; D gene: TRBD1; CDR3 protein: CASTRDRSSGNTIYF; CDR3 DNA: TGTGCCAGTACTCGGGACAGGAGCTCTGGAAACACCATATATTTT
V gene: TRBV7-2; clone size: NA; J gene: TRBJ2-7; D gene: NA; CDR3 protein: CASSPLNLVSEQYF; CDR3 DNA: TGTGCCAGCAGCCCCCTAAACCTAGTCTCCGAGCAGTACTTC
V gene: TRBV7-8; clone size: NA; J gene: TRBJ2-1; D gene: TRBD1; CDR3 protein: CASSIRTGNEQFF; CDR3 DNA: TGTGCCAGCAGCATCAGGACAGGGAATGAGCAGTTCTTC
V gene: TRBV30; clone size: few; J gene: TRBJ1-5; D gene: NA; CDR3 protein: CAWSVSSNQPQHF; CDR3 DNA: TGTGCCTGGAGTGTTTCCAGCAATCAGCCCCAGCATTTT
V gene: TRBV9; clone size: few; J gene: TRBJ1-3; D gene: NA; CDR3 protein: CASSVEGAGNTIYF; CDR3 DNA: TGTGCCAGCAGCGTAGAAGGAGCAGGAAACACCATATATTTT
V gene: TRBV11-2; clone size: NA; J gene: TRBJ2-2; D gene: NA; CDR3 protein: CANSMQGGTGELFF; CDR3 DNA: TGTGCCAACTCAATGCAGGGGGGCACCGGGGAGCTGTTTTTT
V gene: TRBV21-1; clone size: NA; J gene: TRBJ2-6; D gene: NA; CDR3 protein: CASSTGQGAAGANVLTF; CDR3 DNA: TGTGCCAGCAGCACGGGACAGGGGGCTGCTGGGGCCAACGTCCTGACTTTC
V gene: TRBV6-6; clone size: NA; J gene: TRBJ2-7; D gene: NA; CDR3 protein: CASSYWAPSEQYF; CDR3 DNA: TGTGCCAGCAGTTACTGGGCACCCTCCGAGCAGTACTTC
V gene: TRBV7-2; clone size: once; J gene: TRBJ1-2; D gene: NA; CDR3 protein: CASSLSGPVGYTF; CDR3 DNA: TGTGCCAGCAGCTTATCTGGGCCGGTGGGCTACACCTTC
V gene: TRBV6-1; clone size: few; J gene: TRBJ2-4; D gene: NA; CDR3 protein: CASSTLEGAKNIQYF; CDR3 DNA: TGTGCCAGCAGTACCCTGGAGGGGGCGAAAAACATTCAGTACTTC
V gene: TRBV9; clone size: NA; J gene: TRBJ2-2; D gene: TRBD2; CDR3 protein: CASSPPGLAGGMNTGELFF; CDR3 DNA: TGTGCCAGCAGCCCTCCGGGACTAGCGGGAGGCATGAACACCGGGGAGCTGTTTTTT
V gene: TRBV7-8; clone size: NA; J gene: TRBJ1-4; D gene: TRBD1; CDR3 protein: CASSRGQGNEKLFF; CDR3 DNA: TGTGCCAGCAGCCGGGGACAGGGGAATGAAAAACTGTTTTTT
V gene: TRBV27; clone size: NA; J gene: TRBJ2-3; D gene: NA; CDR3 protein: CASSSEGLGADTQYF; CDR3 DNA: TGTGCCAGCAGTTCGGAGGGGTTAGGGGCAGATACGCAGTATTTT
V gene: TRBV12-2; clone size: NA; J gene: TRBJ1-5; D gene: NA; CDR3 protein: CASRLDDRNLDQPQHF; CDR3 DNA: TGTGCAAGTCGCTTAGATGACAGGAATTTAGATCAGCCCCAGCATTTT
V gene: TRBV19; clone size: NA; J gene: TRBJ1-3; D gene: NA; CDR3 protein: CASTSTGTSGNTIYF; CDR3 DNA: TGTGCCAGTACCTCTACAGGAACCTCTGGAAACACCATATATTTT
V gene: TRBV21-1; clone size: NA; J gene: TRBJ1-5; D gene: NA; CDR3 protein: CASSKGDRLNQPQHF; CDR3 DNA: TGTGCCAGCAGCAAAGGGGACAGACTCAATCAGCCCCAGCATTTT
V gene: TRBV28; clone size: NA; J gene: TRBJ1-1; D gene: TRBD1; CDR3 protein: CASRTDRALNTEAFF; CDR3 DNA: TGTGCCAGCAGAACAGACAGGGCACTGAACACTGAAGCTTTCTTT
V gene: TRBV7-8; clone size: NA; J gene: TRBJ1-2; D gene: NA; CDR3 protein: CASSPSSAKNYGYTF; CDR3 DNA: TGTGCCAGCAGCCCCTCTTCCGCCAAGAACTATGGCTACACCTTC
V gene: TRBV4-1; clone size: NA; J gene: TRBJ1-4; D gene: NA; CDR3 protein: CASSLDRGQGYEKLFF; CDR3 DNA: TGCGCCAGCAGCCTAGACCGGGGGCAGGGGTATGAAAAACTGTTTTTT
V gene: TRBV30; clone size: NA; J gene: TRBJ1-5; D gene: NA; CDR3 protein: CAWSVLGGDQPQHF; CDR3 DNA: TGTGCCTGGAGTGTACTAGGGGGAGATCAGCCCCAGCATTTT
V gene: TRBV5-1; clone size: NA; J gene: TRBJ2-7; D gene: NA; CDR3 protein: CASSLGLLGSSYEQYF; CDR3 DNA: TGCGCCAGCAGCCTGGGACTTCTCGGGAGCTCCTACGAGCAGTACTTC
V gene: TRBV7-2; clone size: NA; J gene: TRBJ2-7; D gene: NA; CDR3 protein: CASRSSYEQYF; CDR3 DNA: TGTGCCAGCCGTAGCTCCTACGAGCAGTACTTC
V gene: TRBV18; clone size: NA; J gene: TRBJ1-2; D gene: TRBD1; CDR3 protein: CASSRTGSYGYTF; CDR3 DNA: TGTGCCAGCTCGAGGACAGGGTCCTATGGCTACACCTTC
V gene: TRBV28; clone size: NA; J gene: TRBJ2-6; D gene: TRBD2; CDR3 protein: CASSLAGPSGANVLTF; CDR3 DNA: TGTGCCAGCAGTCTAGCGGGACCCTCTGGGGCCAACGTCCTGACTTTC
V gene: TRBV18; clone size: few; J gene: TRBJ2-7; D gene: NA; CDR3 protein: CASSPTPGYEQYF; CDR3 DNA: TGTGCCAGCTCACCAACCCCAGGCTACGAGCAGTACTTC
V gene: TRBV5-1; clone size: NA; J gene: TRBJ1-6; D gene: NA; CDR3 protein: CASSLGLVQGSRNSPLHF; CDR3 DNA: TGCGCCAGCAGCTTGGGGTTAGTTCAGGGGAGCCGTAATTCACCCCTCCACTTT
V gene: TRBV20-1; clone size: NA; J gene: TRBJ2-1; D gene: NA; CDR3 protein: CSAGGVDEQFF; CDR3 DNA: TGCAGTGCAGGGGGGGTTGATGAGCAGTTCTTC